Listed below are T cell receptor beta chains from one sample, sequenced in a study of control samples from healthy donors and cancer patients. The repertoire was sequenced with immunoSEQ multiplex PCR; TCRdb's copy has only in-frame clones and lacks some. The sample comprises just under 100,000 clones, just over 90% of which are singletons, and 8% rests with the top ten. Sequencing input: blood. These receptor sequences come from a man aged 18 to 30 in good health. The CDR3 runs from the conserved cysteine through the conserved F or W.

V | CDR3
TRBV5-4 | CASSFSGLTYVEQYF
TRBV2 | CASSKDRDQPQHF
TRBV3-1/TRBV3-2 | CASSQAGGEETQYF
TRBV3-1/TRBV3-2 | CASSQGGGTEAFF
TRBV2 | CASSAGVGETQYF
TRBV19 | CASSAGRGQGGYGYTF
TRBV19 | CASRDRGTDTQYF
TRBV10-3 | CAISESGDRPYTEAFF
TRBV27 | CASSLYSSVEQYF
TRBV19 | CASSIQRGETQYF
TRBV7-9 | CASSPSASGSTDTQYF
TRBV19 | CASSITGRENTIYF
TRBV2 | CASSEYGGLDSGANVLTF
TRBV25-1 | CASSGPMDRLPTEAFF
TRBV19 | CASSMRGGGNTEAFF
TRBV18 | CASREPSSYNEQFF
TRBV6-5 | CASHVWDGDQPQHF
TRBV5-6 | CASSLDGGRANNEQFF
TRBV7-3 | CASSLTYQKTSTGELFF
TRBV4-2 | CASSQESSGGLEWETQYF
TRBV5-1 | CASSLGGTDTGELFF
TRBV24-1 | CATSDFGTGRGSGANVLTF
TRBV6-5 | CASSRDSSSGNTIYF
TRBV7-2 | CASSLGNAYYEQYF
TRBV20-1 | CSASLGLGNEQYF
TRBV13 | CASSLNTGDNSPLHF
TRBV18 | CASSPRGGAGSYEQYF
TRBV27 | CASCDRVNTEAFF
TRBV9 | CASSVVSGGAGDTQYF
TRBV3-1/TRBV3-2 | CASSPGASTEAFF
TRBV7-9 | CASSLILTGNTEAFF